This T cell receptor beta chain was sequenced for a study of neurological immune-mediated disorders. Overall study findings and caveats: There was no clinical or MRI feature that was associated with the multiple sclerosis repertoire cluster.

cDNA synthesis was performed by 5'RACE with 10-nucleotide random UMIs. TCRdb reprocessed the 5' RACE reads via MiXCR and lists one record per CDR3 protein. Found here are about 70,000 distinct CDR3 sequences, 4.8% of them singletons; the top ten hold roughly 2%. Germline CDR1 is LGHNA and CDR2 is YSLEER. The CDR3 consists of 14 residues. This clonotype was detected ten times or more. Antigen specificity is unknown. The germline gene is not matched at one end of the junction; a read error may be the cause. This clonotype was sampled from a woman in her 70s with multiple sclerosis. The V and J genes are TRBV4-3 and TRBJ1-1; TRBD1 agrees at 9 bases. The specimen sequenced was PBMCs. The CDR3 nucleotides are TGCGCCAGCAGCCAGTGGACAGGGGTGACTGAAGCCTTCTTT. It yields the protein CASSQWTGVTEAFF.